The TCR beta chain under discussion was sequenced for a study of glioma-infiltrating T cells after dendritic cell vaccination. Across the whole study: Dendritic cell vaccine was injected intradermally three times, biweekly.

Amplification used 60 V beta primers and 13 J beta primers. Sequenced by immunoSEQ multiplex PCR; TCRdb stores in-frame clones only, minus some. Among about 24,000 clones listed, roughly 90% were seen once. Trimming took 6 bases from V and 5 from J; bases not matched to a gene: 6. The V gene's germline CDR1 is LNHDA and CDR2 SQIVND (reference sequence). The CDR3 runs to 13 residues. Time point specified: after dendritic cell vaccination, including at tumor progression/relapse. Fresh-frozen tumor tissue and more than two years of survival data were available for all. The chain has TRBV19 and TRBJ2-5, with 7 bases identical to TRBD1. The receptor was isolated from a human donor with glioblastoma. The source was blood, collected after dendritic cell vaccination. The CDR3 DNA reads as TGTGCCAGTAGCGACAGGGTTGGTGAGACCCAGTACTTC. Residues: CASSDRVGETQYF.